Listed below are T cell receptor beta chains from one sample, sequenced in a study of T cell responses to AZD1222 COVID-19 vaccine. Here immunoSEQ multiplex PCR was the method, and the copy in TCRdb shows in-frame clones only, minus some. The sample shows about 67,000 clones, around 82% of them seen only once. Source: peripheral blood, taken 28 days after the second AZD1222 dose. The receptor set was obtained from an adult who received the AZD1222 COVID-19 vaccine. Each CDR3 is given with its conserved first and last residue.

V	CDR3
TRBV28	CASSPRLNSPLHF
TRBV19	CASRDPGQGGDEKLFF
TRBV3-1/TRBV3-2	CASSQDPRQGENNQPQHF
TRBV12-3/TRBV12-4	CASSQANYGYTF
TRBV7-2	CASSLDPGNQPQHF
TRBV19	CASSGPPYGQLLNQPQHF
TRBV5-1	CASSYRGGSNEKLFF
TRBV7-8	CASSLAGGGFNEKLFF
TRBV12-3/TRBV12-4	CASSYGNQPQHF
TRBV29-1	CSVLTGTNEKLFF
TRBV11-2	CASSRGVNTEAFF
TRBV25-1	CASSGGQAGSTDTQYF
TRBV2	CASSAGYHEQYF
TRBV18	CASSPFSGQNTGELFF
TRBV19	CASSIRAGMNYGYTF
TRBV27	CASRLDQTGPYEQYF
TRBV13	CASSLSGQGFYEQYF
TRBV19	CASSLLGPGSYEQYF
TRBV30	CAWSWDGNSGNTIYF
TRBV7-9	CASSSRTHMNTEAFF
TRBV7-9	CASSPRQGDTGELFF
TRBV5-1	CASSPSTGGMNTEAFF
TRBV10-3	CAISGGGASYNEQFF
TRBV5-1	CASSLADSRMNTEAFF
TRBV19	CASSIQGNNYGYTF
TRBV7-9	CASSLAGTREKLFF
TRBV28	CASQGLEGQPQHF
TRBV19	CASTPDGSYGYTF
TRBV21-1	CASSKVGLYSNQPQHF
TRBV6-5	CASSYSGSRAFF
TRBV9	CASSVGLSGVTGELFF
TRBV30	CAWSRGMNTEAFF
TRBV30	CAWSVNRIYGYTF
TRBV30	CAWSPDYEQYF
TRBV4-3	CASSQVGAGAANTEAFF
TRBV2	CASRPRGGEKLFF
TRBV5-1	CASSLVAGGSYEQYF
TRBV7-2	CASSLAGGRQETQYF
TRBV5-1	CASSLENPSTDTQYF
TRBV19	CASSMNRGMSSNQPQHF
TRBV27	CASSLSLGADTQYF
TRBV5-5	CASSLAPGRDTEAFF
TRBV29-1	CSVRATGANVLTF
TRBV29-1	CSVGAGGNYGYTF
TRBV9	CASSGAQTGAGTEKLFF
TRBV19	CASSIGNALTDTQYF
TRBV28	CASSFPTGDFFKLTNEKLFF
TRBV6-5	CASYFGQGNGYTF
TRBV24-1	CATSDETPGGQPQHF
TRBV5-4	CASSIERGRNEQFF
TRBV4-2	CASSQDPGDRYGYTF